This TCR beta chain was sequenced in a study of shared clonotypes between healthy human individuals. Whole-study results and caveats: Only blood was sampled; tissue repertoires likely differ. An effect of sequencing depth on clonotype sharing among donors was expected. Generation probabilities of non-shared clonotypes were lower (relative to those shared by all four donors).

Details on this clone: The antigen remains unidentified. This specimen includes other DNA sequences encoding the same CDR3.

This was a deep-level run. Sequencing used immunoSEQ multiplex PCR; TCRdb keeps in-frame clones, though not all of them. The data contain 950,000 to 1,200,000 clones, approximately 75% of them seen just once; the ten biggest clones take up roughly 0.82%. The sequenced material came from memory CD4+ T cells from PBMCs. Described subset: CD45RA-negative fraction. This clonotype was obtained from a man between 18 and 29 years old in good health. Some clones in this sample may be carry-over from other donors' samples.

CDR3 DNA sequence: TGCGCCAGCAGCTTGGCAGGGACAGACTATGGCTACACCTTC. It codes for CASSLAGTDYGYTF. The chain has TRBV5-1 and TRBJ1-2; 7 bases fit TRBD1. The CDR3 totals 14 residues. Trimming at V came to 0 bases and at J to 3 bases, leaving 2 bases not matched to a gene. Germline V gene data show CDR1 as SGHRS and CDR2 as YFSETQ.